These 6 T cell receptor beta chains share one sample of origin, sequenced in a study of tumor and adjacent non-tumor tissue in lung cancer. TCRbeta libraries were built with three rounds of nested PCR, modified from ARM-PCR. In TCRdb, the multiplex PCR reads were re-called with MiXCR into one record per CDR3 protein. The repertoire holds 98,000 or so distinct CDR3 sequences, with roughly 80% as singletons. The template was RNA from unsorted bulk tissue. The normal lung tissue was taken more than 3 cm from the tumor edge. Sequencing was carried out using distant non-tumor lung tissue. Receptors were obtained from a man between 60 and 75 years old with small cell lung cancer.

Worth noting for this clonotype: Lacking the conserved final phenylalanine or tryptophan, this CDR3 likely reflects a read error. The DNA is omitted, as the CDR3 cannot be located on it reliably, and the CDR3 follows TCRdb's listing. The chain has TRBV6-6 and TRBJ2-7; the D call TRBD2 from the table was never checked on the DNA. Germline values: CDR1 MNHNY, CDR2 SVGAGI (reference sequence). Termini included, the CDR3 measures 17 amino acids. CDR3 protein: CTSSSLDLAGDTYEKYL.

Regarding this clonotype: Germline and junction disagree at one end, which may indicate a read error. V is TRBV12-3 or TRBV12-4 and J is TRBJ1-2, with a weak D call TRBD1 (5 bases). The CDR3 length is 19 residues. CDR3 nucleotide sequence: TGTGCCAGCATTTTAGGGAGGAGGGGACTTGTTTACCTTAACTATGGCTACACCTTC. Protein sequence: CASILGRRGLVYLNYGYTF.

V and J are TRBV5-1 and TRBJ2-2, with D perhaps matching TRBD1 (5 bases). Trimming took 8 bases from V and 9 from J, leaving 23 bases between them. This CDR3 is built from 15 residues. CDR1 is SGHRS, CDR2 YFSETQ, per germline. The CDR3 loop is CASSQDLATVRELFF. The DNA of the CDR3 is TGCGCCAGTAGCCAAGATTTGGCGACAGTCCGGGAGCTGTTTTTT.

About this clonotype itself: The junction and the germline gene differ at one end; a read error may be behind it. This chain links TRBV12-3 or TRBV12-4 with TRBJ2-1; TRBD2 aligns across 10 bases. The CDR3 is made up of 13 amino acids. The CDR3 here is CASSGTSANERFF. CDR3 coding DNA: TGTGCCAGCAGCGGGACTAGCGCTAATGAGCGGTTCTTC.

As concerns this clonotype: Since the CDR3 does not end with the conserved phenylalanine or tryptophan, this likely comes from a read error. The V and J genes are TRBV11-1 and TRBJ2-1; 13 bases agree with TRBD2. CDR3 length equals 18 residues. Germline lookup yields CDR1 SGHAT and CDR2 FQDESV (reference sequence). CDR3 in DNA: TGTGACAGCATCTCAGAATCGAGGACTAGCGGGAGTGGTAATGAGCAGTTCCTC. Amino acids: CDSISESRTSGSGNEQFL.

Comments on this clonotype: Compared with germline, one end of the junction differs, possibly owing to a read error. CDR3 residues: CASSWGISPTGLWNTWELFF. CDR3 DNA sequence: TGTGCCAGCAGCTGGGGGATCTCACCGACGGGACTATGGAACACCTGGGAGCTGTTTTTT. V and J are TRBV5-6 and TRBJ2-2; 7 positions match TRBD2. This CDR3 comprises 20 residues. The V gene's germline CDR1 is SGHDT and CDR2 YYEEEE. Drawing the rest from reference TRBV5-6 and TRBJ2-2, the complete variable domain is DAGVTQSPTHLIKTRGQQVTLRCSPKSGHDTVSWYQQALGQGPQFIFQYYEEEERQRGNFPDRFSGHQFPNYSSELNVNALLLGDSALYLCASSWGISPTGLWNTWELFFGEGSRLTVL.